The source of this T cell receptor (beta chain) is a study of prognosis after radiotherapy for stage I lung cancer (dated by TCRdb to about 2021). About the study as a whole: Between early 2018 and early 2019, over 15 patients with stage I NSCLC were enrolled in Nanjing, China. A few patients had oligometastatic NSCLC after surgical resection of the primary tumor, and approximately 13 had newly diagnosed primary stage I lung tumors. All patients were considered medically inoperable, owing to comorbidities in approximately 13 and refusal of surgery in several. The cohort included about a dozen men and roughly six women, with a median age of approximately 76 years and a range of about 50 to 85 years. Tumor histology was squamous cell carcinoma in about 7 patients and adenocarcinoma in roughly 12. SBRT was given in 3 to 5 fractions with a biologically effective dose of at least 100 Gy, using image-guided IMRT or VMAT. Concurrent therapy was not administered to any patient alongside SBRT. After SBRT, distant metastases developed in about 20% of the 19 patients at a median of 7 months, while the remaining 15 patients had no significant progression. Peripheral blood TCR beta repertoires were profiled in stage I NSCLC patients before and after stereotactic body radiotherapy, and the repertoires were related to distant failure. A total of around 38 blood samples from 19 patients were sequenced, with one sample obtained before and one obtained after SBRT for each patient.

Two rounds of multiplex PCR were used to amplify the TCR beta CDR3 region from genomic DNA. The first PCR round used primers specific to each TRBV and TRBJ gene, with sequences filed in Chinese patent CN105087789A. Universal primers were used in the second PCR round. The Roche High Pure PCR Template Preparation Kit was used to extract genomic DNA from the frozen PBMCs. An Illumina HiSeq 3000 was used to sequence the libraries paired-end with 151 bp reads. The published analysis was carried out like this. Raw reads lacking the multiplex PCR primer sequences were removed with CutAdapt. Using PEAR, the high-quality paired reads were merged into contigs. TRB V, D and J gene segments were assigned to each contig with MiXCR by alignment to reference sequences. CDR3 sequences were clustered by base quality and sequence similarity to remove sequencing errors. Diversity was calculated as Shannon entropy divided by the natural log of the number of productive TCR sequences. One minus Shannon entropy divided by the natural log of the number of unique clonotypes was used as the definition of clonality. Using the Youden index from ROC curves, the researchers picked the repertoire-metric cut-offs for progression-free survival, and all analyses were carried out in R 3.5.3. Using fastp trimming at Q25 and MiXCR clonotype assembly, TCRdb reanalyzed the public sequencing data and kept in-frame beta chains. Duplicate CDR3 protein sequences are folded into a single record with the most common DNA and genes. It is TCRdb's table, rather than the study itself, that gives the V and J calls and clone size. Here the sample has 25,000 to 30,000 distinct CDR3 sequences; around 29% occur a single time. The ten largest clones capture roughly 12% of the sample.

V is cut back by 4 bases and J by 4 bases, with 9 bases in the junction unmatched. CDR1 SGHAT and CDR2 FQNNGV were looked up in the germline V gene. The CDR3 runs 17 residues from the cysteine to the phenylalanine. The kept DNA is CDR3 alone, 51 bases in frame from the first base. Results and caveats for the whole study, not just this receptor: After SBRT, the number of unique TCR clones decreased (median about 10,000 before versus several thousand after; Wilcoxon paired P=0.011). Differences by metastasis status were reportedly seen in TRBV and TRBJ usage frequencies, involving two V genes at baseline and, after SBRT, 8 or 9 V genes and two J genes. Post-SBRT Shannon entropy and its change from baseline were lower in patients who developed distant metastases; baseline Shannon entropy was not associated with metastases. All reported P values were unadjusted for multiple comparisons. Tumor specificity of expanded TCR clones was not determined. Limitations of the study included a small cohort and short follow-up, and the study findings need independent validation.

This clonotype was detected ten times or more. The specificity of this receptor is unknown. The record has no base qualities; no much larger clone is one base away. A history of other malignancies or of prior chemotherapy or radiotherapy was absent in all patients, and node-negative disease was shown on CT and PET/CT in all patients. At each of two time points, approximately 6.3 milliliters of peripheral venous blood were collected into EDTA tubes. PBMCs were isolated by Ficoll-Paque Plus density-gradient centrifugation. Immediately after collection, samples were stored at -80 degrees C until analysis.

The material was PBMCs, obtained before or after stereotactic body radiation therapy (not recorded which). The chain is encoded by TRBV11-2 joined to TRBJ1-6; TRBD1 aligns with 8 central bases. This receptor was obtained from a donor aged 50 or older with non-small cell lung cancer. The CDR3 sequence is CASSSGQGGTYNSPLHF. The DNA reads TGTGCCAGCAGCTCCGGACAGGGAGGCACTTATAATTCACCCCTCCACTTT.